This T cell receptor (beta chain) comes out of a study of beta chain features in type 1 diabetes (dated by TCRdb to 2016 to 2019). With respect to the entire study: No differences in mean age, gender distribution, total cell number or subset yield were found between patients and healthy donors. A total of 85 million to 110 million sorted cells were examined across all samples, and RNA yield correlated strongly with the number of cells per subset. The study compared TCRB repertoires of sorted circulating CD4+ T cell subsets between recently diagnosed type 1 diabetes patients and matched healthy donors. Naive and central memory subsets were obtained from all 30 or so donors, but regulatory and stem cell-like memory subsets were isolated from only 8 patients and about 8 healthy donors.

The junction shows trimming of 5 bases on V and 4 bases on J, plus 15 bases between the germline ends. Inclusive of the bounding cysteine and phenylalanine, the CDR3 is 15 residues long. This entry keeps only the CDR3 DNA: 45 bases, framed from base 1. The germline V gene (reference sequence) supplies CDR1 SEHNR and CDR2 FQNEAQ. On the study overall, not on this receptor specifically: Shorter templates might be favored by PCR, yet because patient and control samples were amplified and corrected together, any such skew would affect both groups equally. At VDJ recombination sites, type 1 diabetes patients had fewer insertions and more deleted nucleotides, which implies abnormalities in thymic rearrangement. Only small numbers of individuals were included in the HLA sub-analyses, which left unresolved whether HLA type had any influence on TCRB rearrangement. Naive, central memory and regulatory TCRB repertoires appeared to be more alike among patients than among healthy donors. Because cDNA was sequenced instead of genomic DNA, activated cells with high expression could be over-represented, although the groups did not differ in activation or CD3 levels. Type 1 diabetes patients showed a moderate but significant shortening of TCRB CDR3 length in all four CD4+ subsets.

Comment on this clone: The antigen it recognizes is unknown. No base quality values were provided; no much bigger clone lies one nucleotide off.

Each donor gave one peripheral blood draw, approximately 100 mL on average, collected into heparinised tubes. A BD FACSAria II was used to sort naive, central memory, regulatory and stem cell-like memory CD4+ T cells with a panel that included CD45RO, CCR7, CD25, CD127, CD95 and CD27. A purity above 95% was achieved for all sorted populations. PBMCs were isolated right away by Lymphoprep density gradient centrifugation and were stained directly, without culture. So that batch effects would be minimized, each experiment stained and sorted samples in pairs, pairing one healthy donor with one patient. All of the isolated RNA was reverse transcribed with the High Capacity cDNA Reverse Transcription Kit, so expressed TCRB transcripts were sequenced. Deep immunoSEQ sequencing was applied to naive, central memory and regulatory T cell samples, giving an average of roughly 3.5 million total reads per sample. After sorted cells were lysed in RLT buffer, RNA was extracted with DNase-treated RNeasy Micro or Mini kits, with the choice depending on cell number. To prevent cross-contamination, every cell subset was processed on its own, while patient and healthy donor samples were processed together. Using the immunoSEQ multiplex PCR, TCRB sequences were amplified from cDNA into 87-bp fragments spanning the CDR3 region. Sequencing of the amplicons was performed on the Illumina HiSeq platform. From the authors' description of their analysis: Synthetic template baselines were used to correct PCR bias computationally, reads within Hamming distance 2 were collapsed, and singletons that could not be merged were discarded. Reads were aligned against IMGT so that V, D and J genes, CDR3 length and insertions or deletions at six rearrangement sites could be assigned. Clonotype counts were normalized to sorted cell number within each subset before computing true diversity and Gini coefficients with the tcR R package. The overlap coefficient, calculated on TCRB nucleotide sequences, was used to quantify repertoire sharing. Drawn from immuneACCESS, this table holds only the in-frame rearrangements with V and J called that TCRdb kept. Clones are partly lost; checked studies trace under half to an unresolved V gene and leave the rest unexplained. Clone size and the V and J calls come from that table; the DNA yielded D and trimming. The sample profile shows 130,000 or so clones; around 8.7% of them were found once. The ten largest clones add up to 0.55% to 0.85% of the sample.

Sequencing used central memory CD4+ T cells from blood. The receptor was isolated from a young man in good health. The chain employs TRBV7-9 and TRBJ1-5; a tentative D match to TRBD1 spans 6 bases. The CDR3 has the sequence CASSRKQGWNQPQHF. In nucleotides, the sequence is TGTGCCAGCAGCCGAAAACAGGGTTGGAATCAGCCCCAGCATTTT.